The clone carrying this TCR beta chain occurred once. Looked up from germline, CDR1 is LGHDT and CDR2 is YNNKEL (reference sequence). This CDR3 is built from 16 residues. V dropped 1 base and J dropped 2 bases, with 12 bases sitting between them. The data belong to a study of blood T cell repertoires in COVID-19. As for the study in general: The United States, Italy and Spain were the sources of the acute and convalescent COVID-19 samples. In each case, the material was cDNA or gDNA derived from T cells, B-cell-depleted T cells, or PBMCs.

The assay was immunoSEQ multiplex PCR, and TCRdb's table has in-frame clones only and misses some. The table shows fewer than 350,000 clones, with approximately 91% occurring only once. The material sequenced was peripheral blood. The chain recombines TRBV3-1 (or the pseudogene TRBV3-2) with TRBJ1-3, with a tentative D call TRBD1 (5 bases). This receptor was identified in a man aged 18 to 29 with active or convalescent COVID-19. CDR3 sequence: CASSQGGGVTGNTIYF. The CDR3 coding sequence is TGTGCCAGCAGCCAAGGCGGGGGGGTTACTGGAAACACCATATATTTT.